The 26 T cell receptor beta chains listed next were all sequenced from one sample in a study of sequential checkpoint blockade in melanoma. The treatment denotes: randomized to nivolumab then ipilimumab (arm A) or the reverse (arm B). Sequenced by immunoSEQ multiplex PCR; TCRdb stores in-frame clones only, minus some. Of tens of thousands of clones in the sample, 70% to 90% were seen once. The sample here was CD8+ T cells sorted from blood (inferred from file names), taken from a patient given nivolumab and ipilimumab in sequence. These receptors originate from a human donor with melanoma.

V and J are TRBV4-3 and TRBJ2-7; perhaps TRBD1 as D (6 bases). The CDR3 extends over 13 amino acids. V was pared by 4 bases and J by 5 bases, with 12 bases between. Germline assignment: CDR1 LGHNA and CDR2 YSLEER. This CDR3 is CASSLTGTHEQYF. CDR3 coding DNA: TGCGCCAGCAGCCTCACAGGGACCCACGAGCAGTACTTC.

V usage is TRBV2 and J usage is TRBJ2-1, with 7 bases identical to TRBD2. The length of the CDR3 is 15 residues. CDR1 and CDR2 from the germline V gene are SNHLY and FYNNEI. V lost 3 bases and J lost 8; bases outside the gene matches: 10. CDR3 DNA sequence: TGTGCCAGCAGTGATCTCTCTAGCGGAGGGTATGAGCAGTTCTTC. This gives the protein CASSDLSSGGYEQFF.

This rearrangement joins TRBV19 to TRBJ1-5; maybe TRBD1 (5 bases). V was shortened by 3 bases and J by 6 bases, with 9 bases between the two germline ends. CDR3 length: 13 residues. The germline V gene has CDR1 LNHDA and CDR2 SQIVND (reference sequence). This CDR3 is CASSMGRAQPQHF. In DNA, the CDR3 is TGTGCCAGTAGTATGGGCAGGGCTCAGCCCCAGCATTTT.

V and J are TRBV6-5 and TRBJ2-7; the D gene is possibly TRBD1 (5 bases). Trimming removed 0 bases at V and 6 bases at J, with 6 bases between. The CDR3 loop spans 12 amino acids. Germline loops: CDR1 MNHEY, CDR2 SVGAGI. Here the CDR3 reads CASSYSGVEQYF. In DNA, the CDR3 is TGTGCCAGCAGTTACTCAGGGGTCGAGCAGTACTTC.

The chain carries TRBV7-6 and TRBJ1-4; D call uncertain. Looked up from germline, CDR1 is SGHVS and CDR2 is FNYEAQ. This CDR3 is 15 amino acids long. V lost 1 base and J lost 7, with 13 bases in between. The CDR3: CASSLGPGGSEKLFF. Here the CDR3 DNA reads TGTGCCAGCAGCTTAGGTCCCGGCGGGAGTGAAAAACTGTTTTTT.

CDR3 coding DNA: TGTGCCAGCAGCTTAGGAGGTGTCCTGGGTGAAGCTTTCTTT. As protein: CASSLGGVLGEAFF. The chain carries TRBV7-8 and TRBJ1-1, with no clear D. This CDR3 spans 14 amino acids. Germline lookup yields CDR1 SGHVS and CDR2 FQNEAQ. V gave up 1 base and J gave up 7 bases, with 13 bases separating them.

This chain's CDR3 is CASSRGQGQYEQYF. CDR3 nucleotide sequence: TGTGCCAGCAGTAGGGGACAGGGGCAATACGAGCAGTACTTC. The chain has TRBV27 and TRBJ2-7, with TRBD1 identical over 10 bases. Germline CDR1 MNHEY, CDR2 SMNVEV (reference sequence). V lost 5 bases, J lost 4 bases, and 5 bases stayed unmatched. This CDR3 is 14 amino acids long.

This sequence joins TRBV9 and TRBJ2-1; TRBD1 matches at 9 bases. V dropped 4 bases and J dropped 7; count of bases not matched to a gene: 6. The CDR3 runs 14 residues. The germline CDR1 and CDR2 sequences are SGDLS and YYNGEE. As DNA, the CDR3 is TGTGCCAGCAGCACCCGGACAGGGGTGAATGAGCAGTTCTTC. Its translation is CASSTRTGVNEQFF.

The chain joins TRBV28 to TRBJ1-3; a possible D gene is TRBD1 (6 bases). This CDR3 has 16 residues. Between the trimmed V and J ends, which lost 3 bases and 4 bases, there was a span of 16 bases. Germline-derived CDR1 and CDR2 are MDHEN and SYDVKM. The CDR3 sequence is CASSFEAGAPGNTIYF. The CDR3 DNA reads TGTGCCAGCAGTTTTGAGGCAGGGGCGCCCGGAAACACCATATATTTT.

This clone was detected only a few times. The chain links TRBV28 to TRBJ2-7; no clear D. Germline CDR1 MDHEN, CDR2 SYDVKM. The CDR3 spans 15 residues. The V end was cut by 1 base, the J end by 0 bases, with 10 bases between. CDR3 in DNA: TGTGCCAGCAGTTTATTGCGGCGGAGCTCCTACGAGCAGTACTTC. The encoded protein is CASSLLRRSSYEQYF.

The chain is built from TRBV27 and TRBJ2-7, with TRBD2 matching over 14 bases. Germline-derived CDR1 and CDR2 are MNHEY and SMNVEV (reference sequence). The CDR3 covers 14 residues. V shed 6 bases and J 5 bases; nucleotides not matched to a gene: 3. CDR3 bases: TGTGCCAGCAGAGGACTAGCGGGAGGAAACGAGCAGTACTTC. This codes for CASRGLAGGNEQYF.

The chain uses TRBV6-5 and TRBJ1-5, with TRBD1 matching over 7 bases. This CDR3 is built from 13 residues. The trim removed 5 bases at V and 4 bases at J, leaving 2 bases unmatched. Germline CDR1 MNHEY, CDR2 SVGAGI. For the CDR3, the DNA is TGTGCCAGCAGTCCGGACAGGAATCAGCCCCAGCATTTT. This translates into CASSPDRNQPQHF.

The chain employs TRBV10-2 and TRBJ2-5; 7 nucleotides agree with TRBD1. V dropped 4 bases and J dropped 2; count of bases not matched to a gene: 7. This CDR3 is 15 amino acids long. The germline gives CDR1 WSHSY, CDR2 SAAADI. The CDR3 region is CASSVTQGEQETQYF. CDR3 in DNA: TGCGCCAGCAGTGTTACGCAGGGGGAACAAGAGACCCAGTACTTC.

The genes are TRBV19 and TRBJ2-3; D perhaps matches TRBD2 (7 bases). This CDR3 spans 12 amino acids. Germline assignment: CDR1 LNHDA and CDR2 SQIVND (reference sequence). Trimming removed 10 bases at V and 3 bases at J, with 11 bases between. CDR3 sequence reads: CATGGATDTQYF. The CDR3 DNA is TGTGCCACTGGGGGGGCGACAGATACGCAGTATTTT.

On this clone: At one of its ends the junction is not consistent with the germline gene, which may arise from a read error. V is TRBV7-9 and J is TRBJ2-5; the D gene is possibly TRBD2 (5 bases). The last part of the DNA fits TRBJ2-7 better; the J call may be wrong. The CDR3 has 15 residues. Looked up from germline, CDR1 is SEHNR and CDR2 is FQNEAQ (reference sequence). CDR3 nucleotide sequence: TGTGCCAGTAGCTTCGGACTCTCGAGCTCCTACGAGCAGTACTTC. Protein product: CASSFGLSSSYEQYF.

The chain carries TRBV6-5 and TRBJ2-4, with D possibly matching TRBD1 (6 bases). V dropped 9 bases and J dropped 4 bases, with 10 bases sitting between them. The CDR3 totals 12 residues. CDR1 and CDR2 from the germline V gene are MNHEY and SVGAGI. The CDR3 nucleotides read TGTGCCAGTTCAGGGGCTAAAAACATTCAGTACTTC. It yields the protein CASSGAKNIQYF.

This chain joins TRBV7-9 and TRBJ1-5; possible D gene TRBD1, 5 bases. The CDR3 runs 14 residues. V dropped 2 bases and J dropped 7 bases, with 12 bases sitting between them. From germline, CDR1 is SEHNR and CDR2 FQNEAQ (reference sequence). The CDR3 spells CASSLSGGAQPQHF. CDR3 coding DNA: TGTGCCAGCAGCTTATCGGGGGGAGCGCAGCCCCAGCATTTT.

V and J are TRBV2 and TRBJ2-2, with D possibly matching TRBD1 (6 bases). Germline V lookup: CDR1 SNHLY, CDR2 FYNNEI. Trimming removed 4 bases at V and 0 bases at J, with 15 bases between. CDR3 length: 17 residues. The CDR3 DNA sequence: TGTGCCAGCAGTGCACAGGGACGAACCGCGAACACCGGGGAGCTGTTTTTT. It encodes CASSAQGRTANTGELFF.

V and J are TRBV28 and TRBJ1-5, with a possible D match to TRBD1 (6 bases). Looked up from germline, CDR1 is MDHEN and CDR2 is SYDVKM. This CDR3 region has 15 residues. V gave up 6 bases and J gave up 2 bases, with 14 bases separating them. CDR3 region: CASSLAGAGNQPQHF. In DNA, the CDR3 is TGTGCCAGCAGCTTGGCAGGGGCGGGCAATCAGCCCCAGCATTTT.

The rearrangement links TRBV7-9 to TRBJ2-7; D perhaps matches TRBD1 (5 bases). Looked up from germline, CDR1 is SEHNR and CDR2 is FQNEAQ (reference sequence). V was clipped by 0 bases and J by 4 bases, with 13 bases between them. The CDR3 covers 15 residues. CDR3 residues: CASSLARTSLYEQYF. The CDR3 nucleotides read TGTGCCAGCAGCTTAGCCCGGACAAGCCTTTACGAGCAGTACTTC.

This clone appeared a few times. With a much larger clone just one base away, this may be a read error. J is TRBJ2-7 and V is TRBV5-7, with D possibly being TRBD1 (6 bases). TRBV5-7 is known as an ORF, though its function is uncertain. This CDR3 spans 16 amino acids. CDR3 amino acids: CASSLELGRGPYERYF. The CDR3 bases are TGTGCCAGCAGCTTGGAATTGGGCAGGGGACCCTACGAGCGGTACTTC.

The chain has TRBV7-8 and TRBJ2-5, with a possible D match to TRBD2 (6 bases). CDR1 is SGHVS, CDR2 FQNEAQ, per germline. Between the trimmed V and J ends, which lost 1 base and 5 bases, there was a span of 11 bases. The CDR3 is made up of 14 amino acids. As DNA, the CDR3 is TGTGCCAGCAGCTTAGGGGTAGGGACTGAGACCCAGTACTTC. Protein: CASSLGVGTETQYF.

The V and J genes are TRBV9 and TRBJ2-1; 7 bases are shared with TRBD2. Germline CDR1 is SGDLS and CDR2 is YYNGEE. V lost 4 bases to trimming and J lost 0 bases; unmatched junction nucleotides: 7. CDR3 length equals 16 residues. The CDR3 DNA follows: TGTGCCAGCAGCCCCTCCGGCGGGGGCTCCTACAATGAGCAGTTCTTC. It encodes CASSPSGGGSYNEQFF.

The rearrangement joins TRBV15 to TRBJ2-1; 10 bases are shared with TRBD2. The CDR3 is 16 amino acids. V was clipped by 1 base and J by 4 bases; unmatched bases: 4. CDR1 LNHNV and CDR2 YYDKDF come from the germline V gene (reference sequence). CDR3 amino acids: CATSRGLAGGYNEQFF. The CDR3 coding sequence is TGTGCCACCAGCAGAGGGTTAGCGGGGGGTTACAATGAGCAGTTCTTC.

The chain employs TRBV9 and TRBJ2-7; TRBD2 aligns across 7 bases. Losses at the gene ends were 4 bases for V and 0 bases for J; bases not matched to a gene: 7. Germline V gene lookup returns CDR1 SGDLS and CDR2 YYNGEE. The CDR3 is 15 residues long. The CDR3 protein is CASSQTSASSYEQYF. CDR3 coding DNA: TGTGCCAGCAGCCAAACTAGCGCGAGCTCCTACGAGCAGTACTTC.

This clone was recorded a few times. This is likely an artifact of a read error, given a far larger clone one base away. V gene TRBV13 combines with J gene TRBJ1-2, with 8 bases identical to TRBD1. The V gene's germline CDR1 is PRHDT and CDR2 FYEKMQ (reference sequence). There are 18 residues in the CDR3. CDR3 amino acids: CASSLGQGLSRLTYGYTF. DNA of the CDR3: TGTGCCAGCAGCCTAGGACAGGGCCTAAGTCGCCTTACATATGGCTACACCTTC.